This TCR beta chain stems from a study of T cell clonality in common variable immunodeficiency. Regarding the study as a whole: CVID patient heterogeneity limited repertoire-clinical complication correlations. In common variable immunodeficiency, TCR beta chains reportedly carried fewer deletions and N-nucleotide insertions. The cause of increased CVID clonality remains unclear without subpopulation sequencing.

The CDR3 extends over 15 amino acids. The germline gives CDR1 SGHAT, CDR2 FQNNGV. V shed 1 base and J shed 0 bases, with 9 bases lying between them. The method was immunoSEQ multiplex PCR; TCRdb's version includes in-frame clones alone and lacks a portion of them. The sample is made up of about 47,000 clones, none counted only once. In this sample, this clone turned up many times. Its antigen is unknown. The sequenced fragment ends 3 residues before the CDR3 boundary, so the rest is inferred from the germline J gene. The origin of this receptor is a person aged 18 to 75 in good health. The chain is built from TRBV11-2 and TRBJ1-1; D uncertain. Sequencing used peripheral blood mononuclear cells. The CDR3 loop reads CASSLVGRMNTEAFF. The part of the CDR3 DNA that was read is TGTGCCAGCAGCTTAGTGGGCAGAATGAACACTGAA.